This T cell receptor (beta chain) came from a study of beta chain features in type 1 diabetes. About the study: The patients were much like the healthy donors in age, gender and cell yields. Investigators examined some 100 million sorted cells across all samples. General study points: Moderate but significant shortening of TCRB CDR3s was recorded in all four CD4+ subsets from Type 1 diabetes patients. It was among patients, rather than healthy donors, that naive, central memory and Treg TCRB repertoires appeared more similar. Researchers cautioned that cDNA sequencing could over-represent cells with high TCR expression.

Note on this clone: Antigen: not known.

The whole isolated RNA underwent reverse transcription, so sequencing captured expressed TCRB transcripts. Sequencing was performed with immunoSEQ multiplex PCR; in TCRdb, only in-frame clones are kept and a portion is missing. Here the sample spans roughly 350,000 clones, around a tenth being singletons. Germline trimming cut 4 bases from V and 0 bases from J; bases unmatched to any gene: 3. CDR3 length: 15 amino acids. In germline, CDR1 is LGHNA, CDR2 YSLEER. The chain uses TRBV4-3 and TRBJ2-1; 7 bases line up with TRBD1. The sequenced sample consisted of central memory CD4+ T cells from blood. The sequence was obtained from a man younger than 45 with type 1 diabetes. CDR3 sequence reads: CASSPRQGSYNEQFF. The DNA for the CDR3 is TGCGCCAGCAGCCCCCGACAGGGCTCCTACAATGAGCAGTTCTTC.